This T cell receptor beta chain stems from a study of blood T cell repertoires in COVID-19. Libraries were prepared by immunoSEQ multiplex PCR; TCRdb keeps only in-frame clonotypes and omits some of them. This sample carries approximately 75,000 clones, less than 90% of them seen once, and the ten largest clones take 9.5% to 15%. This CDR3 contains 11 residues. V was cut by 7 bases and J by 6 bases, with 7 bases left in between. The germline V gene has CDR1 MNHEY and CDR2 SMNVEV (reference sequence). V is TRBV27 and J is TRBJ2-1, with unresolved D. The sequenced material came from peripheral blood. The source of this sequence is a man aged 50-60 years with COVID-19, enrolled during active disease. The CDR3 DNA reads as TGTGCCAGCATTTGGAGCAATGAGCAGTTCTTC. This gives the protein CASIWSNEQFF.